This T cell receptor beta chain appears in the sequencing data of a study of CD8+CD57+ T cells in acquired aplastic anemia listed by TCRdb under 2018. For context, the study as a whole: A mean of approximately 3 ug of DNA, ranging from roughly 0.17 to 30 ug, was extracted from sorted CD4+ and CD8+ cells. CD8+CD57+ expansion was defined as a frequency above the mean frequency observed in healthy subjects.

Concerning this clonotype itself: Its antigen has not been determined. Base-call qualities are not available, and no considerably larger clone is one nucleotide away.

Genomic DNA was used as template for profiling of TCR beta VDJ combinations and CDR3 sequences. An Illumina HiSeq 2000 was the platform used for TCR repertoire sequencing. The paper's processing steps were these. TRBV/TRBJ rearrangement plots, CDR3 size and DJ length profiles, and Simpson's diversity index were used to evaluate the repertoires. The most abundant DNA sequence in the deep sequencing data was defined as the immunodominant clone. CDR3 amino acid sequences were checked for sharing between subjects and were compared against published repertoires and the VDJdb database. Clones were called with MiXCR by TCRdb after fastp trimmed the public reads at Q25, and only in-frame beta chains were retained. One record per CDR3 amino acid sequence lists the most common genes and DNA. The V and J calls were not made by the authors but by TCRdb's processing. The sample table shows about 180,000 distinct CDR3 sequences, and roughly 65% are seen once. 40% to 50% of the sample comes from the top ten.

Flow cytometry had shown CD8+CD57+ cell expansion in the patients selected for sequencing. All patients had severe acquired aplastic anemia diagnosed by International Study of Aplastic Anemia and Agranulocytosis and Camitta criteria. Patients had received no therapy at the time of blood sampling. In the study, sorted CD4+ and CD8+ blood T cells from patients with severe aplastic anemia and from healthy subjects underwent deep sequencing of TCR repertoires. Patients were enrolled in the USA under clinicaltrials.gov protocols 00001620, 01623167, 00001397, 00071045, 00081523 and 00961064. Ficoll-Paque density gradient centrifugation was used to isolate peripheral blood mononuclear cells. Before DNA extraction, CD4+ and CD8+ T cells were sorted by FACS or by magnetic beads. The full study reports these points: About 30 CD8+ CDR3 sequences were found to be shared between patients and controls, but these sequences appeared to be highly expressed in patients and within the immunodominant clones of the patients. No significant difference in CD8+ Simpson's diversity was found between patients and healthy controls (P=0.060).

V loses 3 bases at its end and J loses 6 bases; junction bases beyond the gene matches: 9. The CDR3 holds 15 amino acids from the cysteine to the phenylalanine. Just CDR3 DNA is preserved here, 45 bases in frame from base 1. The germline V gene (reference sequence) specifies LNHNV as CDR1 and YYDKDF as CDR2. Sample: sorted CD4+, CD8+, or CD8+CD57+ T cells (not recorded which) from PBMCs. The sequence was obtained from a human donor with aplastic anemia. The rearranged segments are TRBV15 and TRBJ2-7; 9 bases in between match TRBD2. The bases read TGTGCCACCAGCAGCTTAGCGGGGGCCCTAACCGAGCAGTACTTC. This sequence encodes CATSSLAGALTEQYF.